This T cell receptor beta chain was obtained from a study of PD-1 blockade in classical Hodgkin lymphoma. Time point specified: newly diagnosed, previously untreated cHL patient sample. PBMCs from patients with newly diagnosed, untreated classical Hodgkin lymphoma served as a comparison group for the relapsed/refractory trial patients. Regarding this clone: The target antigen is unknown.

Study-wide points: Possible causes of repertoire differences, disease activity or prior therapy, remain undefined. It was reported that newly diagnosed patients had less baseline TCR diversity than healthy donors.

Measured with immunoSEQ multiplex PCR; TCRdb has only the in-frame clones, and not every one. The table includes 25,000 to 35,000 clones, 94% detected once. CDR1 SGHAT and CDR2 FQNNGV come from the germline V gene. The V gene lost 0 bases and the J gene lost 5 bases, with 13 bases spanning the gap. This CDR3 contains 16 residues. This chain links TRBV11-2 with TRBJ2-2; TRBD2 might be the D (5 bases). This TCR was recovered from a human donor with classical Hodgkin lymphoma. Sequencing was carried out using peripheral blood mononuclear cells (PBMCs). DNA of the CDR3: TGTGCCAGCAGCTTAGATCCGTTTCGGGGTACCGGGGAGCTGTTTTTT. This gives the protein CASSLDPFRGTGELFF.